This TCR beta chain originates from a study of T cell responses to AZD1222 COVID-19 vaccine. Overall study findings and caveats: Clonal diversity was possibly underestimated; the donors were predominantly white British and more often female. Seropositivity was recorded at baseline in only 5 or 6 AZD1222 recipients. Receipt of two AZD1222 doses was followed by a rise in Spike-specific TCR breadth and depth.

Notes on this clone: What it binds is not known.

Generated by immunoSEQ multiplex PCR, the TCRdb table keeps only in-frame clones and is missing some. The sample holds about 84,000 clones; just over 90% are singletons and the top ten take around 10%. The ends were cut back, 2 bases at V and 3 bases at J, with 8 bases in the middle. The CDR3 consists of 14 residues. Germline CDR1 is MNHEY and CDR2 is SVGAGI. Here the sequenced sample was peripheral blood, taken 28 days after the second AZD1222 dose. V is TRBV6-5 and J is TRBJ1-3; the D is unclear. The receptor comes from an adult who received the AZD1222 COVID-19 vaccine. In DNA form, the CDR3 reads TGTGCCAGCAGTTACCGAAGCCATGGAAACACCATATATTTT. Its translation is CASSYRSHGNTIYF.